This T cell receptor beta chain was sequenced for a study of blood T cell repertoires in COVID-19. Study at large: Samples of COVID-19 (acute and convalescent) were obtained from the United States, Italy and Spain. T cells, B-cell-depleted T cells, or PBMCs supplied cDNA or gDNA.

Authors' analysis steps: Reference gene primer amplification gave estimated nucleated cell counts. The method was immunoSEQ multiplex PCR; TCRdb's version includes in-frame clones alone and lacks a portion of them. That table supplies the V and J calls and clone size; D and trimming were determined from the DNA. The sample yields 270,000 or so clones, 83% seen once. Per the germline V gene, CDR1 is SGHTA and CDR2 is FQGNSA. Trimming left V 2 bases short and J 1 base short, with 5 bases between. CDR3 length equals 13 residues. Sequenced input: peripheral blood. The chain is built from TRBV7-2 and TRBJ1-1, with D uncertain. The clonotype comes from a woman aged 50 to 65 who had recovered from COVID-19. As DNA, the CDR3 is TGTGCCAGCAGCTTACAGAAGAACACTGAAGCTTTCTTT. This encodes CASSLQKNTEAFF.